Listed here are 6 T cell receptor beta chains from one sample, sequenced in a study of blood T cell repertoires in COVID-19. Only in-frame clones appear in the TCRdb table, and some are missing; sequencing was by immunoSEQ multiplex PCR. The profile shows tens of thousands of clones, more than 70% of them singletons. Sequencing was performed on peripheral blood. The receptors come from a human donor in a cohort sampled during active COVID-19.

CDR3 nucleotides: TGCGCCAGCAGCTTGGAGGCGGGGGGGCCGATCACCGGGGAGCTGTTTTTT. Translation gives CASSLEAGGPITGELFF. The chain couples TRBV5-1 to TRBJ2-2, with 9 bases identical to TRBD2. Germline loops: CDR1 SGHRS, CDR2 YFSETQ. With V trimmed by 0 bases and J by 4 bases, 7 bases remained unmatched. The CDR3 consists of 17 residues.

The gene calls are TRBV28 and TRBJ1-5; 8 bases agree with TRBD1. CDR1 MDHEN and CDR2 SYDVKM come from the germline V gene. J lost 3 bases, V lost 5 bases, and 3 bases had no gene match. This CDR3 is built from 14 residues. The CDR3 nucleotides read TGTGCCAGCAGTGGACAGGGTCACAATCAGCCCCAGCATTTT. This gives the protein CASSGQGHNQPQHF.

This sequence joins TRBV2 and TRBJ2-6, with 9 bases aligning to TRBD1. Germline V gives CDR1 SNHLY, CDR2 FYNNEI. J was trimmed by 1 base and V by 10 bases; bases with no gene match: 5. The CDR3 length is 15 residues. The CDR3 protein is CATTGGASGANVLTF. CDR3 in DNA: TGTGCCACTACAGGGGGCGCGTCTGGGGCCAACGTCCTGACTTTC.

The rearrangement links TRBV18 to TRBJ2-7, with TRBD2 as a possible D gene (5 bases). CDR1 KGHSH and CDR2 LQKENI come from the germline V gene. This CDR3 region has 13 residues. The V end was cut by 4 bases, the J end by 7 bases, with 14 bases between. The CDR3 DNA sequence: TGTGCCAGCTCACAATTGGCGGGCGCGGAGCAGTACTTC. Amino acids: CASSQLAGAEQYF.

V and J are TRBV11-2 and TRBJ2-3; 7 nucleotides align to TRBD1. The CDR3 has 15 residues. Germline lookup yields CDR1 SGHAT and CDR2 FQNNGV. Trimming cost V 4 bases and J 4 bases; bases outside gene matches: 8. The CDR3 DNA sequence: TGTGCCAGCAGCTCCTACAGGGGTAGGGCAGATACGCAGTATTTT. Its translation: CASSSYRGRADTQYF. Full variable domain (missing parts from reference TRBV11-2 and TRBJ2-3): EAGVAQSPRYKIIEKRQSVAFWCNPISGHATLYWYQQILGQGPKLLIQFQNNGVVDDSQLPKDRFSAERLKGVDSTLKIQPAKLEDSAVYLCASSSYRGRADTQYFGPGTRLTVL.

The V call is TRBV30, the J call TRBJ2-5; D not certain. The CDR3 spans 13 residues. Trimming took off 4 bases at V and 1 base at J, with 10 bases between the two ends. Germline V gives CDR1 GTSNPN, CDR2 SVGIG (reference sequence). CDR3 nucleotide sequence: TGTGCCTGGAATTTGGGCCTCCAAGAGACCCAGTACTTC. This translates into CAWNLGLQETQYF.